A single sample gave rise to the 7 T cell receptor beta chains below, sequenced in a study of cytomegalovirus exposure and HLA in healthy donors. With 60 Vbeta and 13 Jbeta primers, the PCR was carried out. Clones were read by immunoSEQ multiplex PCR, and TCRdb kept only the in-frame ones, dropping some. Of approximately 190,000 clones in the sample, 75% to 80% are singletons; the top ten hold 5% to 6%. The sample consisted of PBMCs. These receptor sequences come from a woman under 40 in good health and CMV-seropositive.

A note on this clone: A read error may account for a junction end that differs from germline. This sequence joins TRBV2 and TRBJ1-1, with D perhaps matching TRBD1 (5 bases). CDR1 is SNHLY and CDR2 is FYNNEI in the germline V gene. This CDR3 spans 20 amino acids. CDR3 coding DNA: TGTACCAGCAGCGCCTCTCCCGACAGTCTCCTTACCGCCTTGAACACTGAAGCTTTCTTT. It encodes CTSSASPDSLLTALNTEAFF.

The chain has TRBV5-5 and TRBJ1-2; unclear D gene. Trimming shortened V by 1 base and J by 8 bases, and 15 bases separated the two germline ends. This CDR3 is 14 amino acids long. Looked up from germline, CDR1 is SGHKS and CDR2 is YYEKEE (reference sequence). The chain's CDR3 is CASSLFATQAGYTF. CDR3 sequence (DNA): TGTGCCAGCAGCTTGTTCGCCACCCAGGCCGGCTACACCTTC.

The V call is TRBV25-1, the J call TRBJ1-2; 10 bases fit TRBD1. V gave up 0 bases and J gave up 7 bases; unmatched junction bases: 2. The CDR3 covers 14 residues. Germline V gene data show CDR1 as MGHDK and CDR2 as SYGVNS. The CDR3 DNA reads as TGTGCCAGCAGTGAATACGGGGACAGGGGTGGCTACACCTTC. Its protein product is CASSEYGDRGGYTF.

This chain links TRBV7-6 with TRBJ2-7; 7 bases agree with TRBD1. Germline loops: CDR1 SGHVS, CDR2 FNYEAQ. J lost 7 bases, V lost 6 bases, and 15 bases had no gene match. The CDR3 totals 15 residues. CDR3 nucleotide sequence: TGTGCCAGCAGTCTAACCGGGACAGCGGTCCAGGAGCAGTACTTC. Translated: CASSLTGTAVQEQYF.

This clone was detected once. The chain couples TRBV4-3 to TRBJ2-3; maybe TRBD1 (6 bases). The V end lost 1 base, the J end lost 5 bases, and 16 bases lay between the germline ends. Germline-derived CDR1 and CDR2 are LGHNA and YSLEER. This CDR3 is 16 amino acids long. CDR3 in amino acids: CASSQVPGAPGDTQYF. The CDR3 bases are TGCGCCAGCAGCCAAGTTCCAGGGGCACCGGGAGATACGCAGTATTTT.

This clone has more than one count but fewer than ten. The gene calls are TRBV2 and TRBJ2-7, with D perhaps matching TRBD2 (7 bases). Germline V gives CDR1 SNHLY, CDR2 FYNNEI. CDR3 size: 16 residues. The V end was cut by 4 bases, the J end by 3 bases, with 19 bases between. The CDR3 nucleotides are TGTGCCAGCAGTGGGGAAGCGGGGCAGGGGTACTACGAGCAGTACTTC. Translation gives CASSGEAGQGYYEQYF.

V and J are TRBV5-5 and TRBJ1-1; 7 bases map to TRBD1. Germline lookup yields CDR1 SGHKS and CDR2 YYEKEE (reference sequence). With 3 bases clipped from V and 8 bases from J, the junction kept 10 bases outside the gene matches. CDR3 size: 14 residues. The CDR3 here is CASSSRQGNEEAFF. The CDR3 coding sequence is TGTGCCAGCAGCTCCCGACAGGGAAACGAAGAAGCTTTCTTT. The full variable domain, with the rest looked up from reference TRBV5-5 and TRBJ1-1, is DAGVTQSPTHLIKTRGQQVTLRCSPISGHKSVSWYQQVLGQGPQFIFQYYEKEERGRGNFPDRFSARQFPNYSSELNVNALLLGDSALYLCASSSRQGNEEAFFGQGTRLTVV.